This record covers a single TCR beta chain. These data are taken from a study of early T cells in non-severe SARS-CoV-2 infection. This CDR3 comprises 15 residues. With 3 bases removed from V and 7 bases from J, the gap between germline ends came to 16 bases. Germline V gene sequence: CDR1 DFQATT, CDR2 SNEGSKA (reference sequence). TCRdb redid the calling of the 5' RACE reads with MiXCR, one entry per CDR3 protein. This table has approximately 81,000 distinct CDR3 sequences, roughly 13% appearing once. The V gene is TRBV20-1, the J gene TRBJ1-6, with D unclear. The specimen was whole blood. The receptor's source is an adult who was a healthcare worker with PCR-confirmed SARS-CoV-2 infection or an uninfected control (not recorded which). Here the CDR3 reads CSASDVSGGNSPLHF. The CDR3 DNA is TGCAGTGCTAGTGACGTCTCGGGAGGGAATTCACCCCTCCACTTT.